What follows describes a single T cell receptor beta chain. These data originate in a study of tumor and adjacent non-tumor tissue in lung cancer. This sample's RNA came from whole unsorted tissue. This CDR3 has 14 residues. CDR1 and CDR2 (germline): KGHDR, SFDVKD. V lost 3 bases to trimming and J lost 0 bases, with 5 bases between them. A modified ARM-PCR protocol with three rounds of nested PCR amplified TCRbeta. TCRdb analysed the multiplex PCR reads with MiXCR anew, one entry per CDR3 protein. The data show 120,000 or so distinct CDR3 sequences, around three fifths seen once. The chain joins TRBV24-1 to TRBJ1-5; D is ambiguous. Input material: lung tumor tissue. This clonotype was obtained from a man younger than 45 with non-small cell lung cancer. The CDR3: CATSDVYSNQPQHF. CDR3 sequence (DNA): TGTGCCACCAGTGATGTATATAGCAATCAGCCCCAGCATTTT.